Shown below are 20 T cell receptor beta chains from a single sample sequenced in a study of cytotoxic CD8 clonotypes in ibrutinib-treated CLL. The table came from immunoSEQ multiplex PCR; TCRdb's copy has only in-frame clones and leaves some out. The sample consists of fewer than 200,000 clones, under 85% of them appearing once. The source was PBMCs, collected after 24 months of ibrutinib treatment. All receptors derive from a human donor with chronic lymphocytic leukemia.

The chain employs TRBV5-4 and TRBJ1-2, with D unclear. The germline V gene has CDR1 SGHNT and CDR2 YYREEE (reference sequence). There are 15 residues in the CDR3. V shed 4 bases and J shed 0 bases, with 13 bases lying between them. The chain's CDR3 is CASSPRPGANYGYTF. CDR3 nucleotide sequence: TGTGCCAGCAGCCCCCGTCCGGGAGCTAACTATGGCTACACCTTC.

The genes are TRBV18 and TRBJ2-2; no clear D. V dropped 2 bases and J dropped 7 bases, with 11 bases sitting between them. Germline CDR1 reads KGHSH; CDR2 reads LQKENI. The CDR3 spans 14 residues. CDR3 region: CASSPRQLDGELFF. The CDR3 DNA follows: TGTGCCAGCTCACCAAGGCAGTTGGACGGGGAGCTGTTTTTT.

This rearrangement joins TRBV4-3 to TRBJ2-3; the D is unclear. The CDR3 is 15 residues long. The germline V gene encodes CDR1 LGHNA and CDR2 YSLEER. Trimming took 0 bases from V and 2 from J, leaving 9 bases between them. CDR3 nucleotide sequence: TGCGCCAGCAGCCAAGAAACGTATCACACAGATACGCAGTATTTT. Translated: CASSQETYHTDTQYF.

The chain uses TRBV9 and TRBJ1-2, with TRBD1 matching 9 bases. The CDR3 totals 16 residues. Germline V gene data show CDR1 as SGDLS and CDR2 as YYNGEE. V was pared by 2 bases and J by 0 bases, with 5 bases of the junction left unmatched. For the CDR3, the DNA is TGTGCCAGCAGCGTGGGACAGGGACAGGCTAACTATGGCTACACCTTC. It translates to CASSVGQGQANYGYTF.

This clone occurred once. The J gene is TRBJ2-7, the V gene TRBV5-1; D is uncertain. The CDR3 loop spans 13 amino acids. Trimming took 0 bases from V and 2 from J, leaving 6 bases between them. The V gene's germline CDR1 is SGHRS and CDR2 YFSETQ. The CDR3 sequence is CASSLDGAYEQYF. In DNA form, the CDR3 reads TGCGCCAGCAGCTTGGACGGTGCCTACGAGCAGTACTTC.

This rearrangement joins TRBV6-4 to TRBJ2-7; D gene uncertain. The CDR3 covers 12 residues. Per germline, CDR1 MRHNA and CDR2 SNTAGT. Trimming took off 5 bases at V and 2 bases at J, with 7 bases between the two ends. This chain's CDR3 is CASSIRPYEQYF. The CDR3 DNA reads TGTGCCAGCAGTATCCGGCCCTACGAGCAGTACTTC.

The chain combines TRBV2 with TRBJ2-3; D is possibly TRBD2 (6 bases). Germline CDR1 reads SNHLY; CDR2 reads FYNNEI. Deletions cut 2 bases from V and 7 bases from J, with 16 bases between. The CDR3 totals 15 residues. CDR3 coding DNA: TGTGCCAGCAGTGAACAAGCGGGTGATACAAATACGCAGTATTTT. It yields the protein CASSEQAGDTNTQYF. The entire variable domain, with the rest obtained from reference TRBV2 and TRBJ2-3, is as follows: EPEVTQTPSHQVTQMGQEVILRCVPISNHLYFYWYRQILGQKVEFLVSFYNNEISEKSEIFDDQFSVERPDGSNFTLKIRSTKLEDSAMYFCASSEQAGDTNTQYFGPGTRLTVL.

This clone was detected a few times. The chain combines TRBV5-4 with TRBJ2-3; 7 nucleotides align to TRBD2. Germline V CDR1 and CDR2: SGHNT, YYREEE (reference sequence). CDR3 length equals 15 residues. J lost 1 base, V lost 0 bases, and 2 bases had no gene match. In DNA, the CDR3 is TGTGCCAGCAGCTTGGGACTAGCTGGCACAGATACGCAGTATTTT. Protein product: CASSLGLAGTDTQYF.

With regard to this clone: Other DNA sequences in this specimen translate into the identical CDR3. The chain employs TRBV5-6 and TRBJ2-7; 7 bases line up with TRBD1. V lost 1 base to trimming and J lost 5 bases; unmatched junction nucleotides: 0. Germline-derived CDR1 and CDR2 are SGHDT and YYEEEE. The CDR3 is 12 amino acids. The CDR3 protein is CASSLQGDEQYF. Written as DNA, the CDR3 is TGTGCCAGCAGCTTGCAGGGGGACGAGCAGTACTTC.

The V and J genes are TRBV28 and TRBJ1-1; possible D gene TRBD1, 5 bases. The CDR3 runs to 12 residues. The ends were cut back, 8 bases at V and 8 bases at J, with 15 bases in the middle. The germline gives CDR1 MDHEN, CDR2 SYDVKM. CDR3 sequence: CASSSGVREAFF. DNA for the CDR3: TGTGCCAGCTCCTCGGGGGTTCGAGAAGCTTTCTTT.

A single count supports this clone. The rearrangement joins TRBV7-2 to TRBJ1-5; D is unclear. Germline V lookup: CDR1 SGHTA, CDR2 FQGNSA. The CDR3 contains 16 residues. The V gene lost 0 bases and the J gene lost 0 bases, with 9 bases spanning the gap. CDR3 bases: TGTGCCAGCAGCTTAGCGGGCAGCTCTAGCAATCAGCCCCAGCATTTT. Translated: CASSLAGSSSNQPQHF.

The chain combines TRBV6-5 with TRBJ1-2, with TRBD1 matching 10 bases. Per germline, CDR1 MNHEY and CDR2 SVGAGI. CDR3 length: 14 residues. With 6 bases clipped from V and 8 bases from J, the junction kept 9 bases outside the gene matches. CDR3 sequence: CASSRQGARKGYTF. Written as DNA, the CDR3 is TGTGCCAGCAGCCGACAGGGGGCGCGAAAAGGCTACACCTTC.

The CDR3: CASSPLGALNTEAFF. CDR3 sequence (DNA): TGTGCCAGCAGTCCGCTCGGGGCACTGAACACTGAAGCTTTCTTT. V gene TRBV27 combines with J gene TRBJ1-1; TRBD1 is a possible D gene (5 bases). Germline assignment: CDR1 MNHEY and CDR2 SMNVEV (reference sequence). This CDR3 is 15 amino acids long. The V end was cut by 5 bases, the J end by 0 bases, with 13 bases between.

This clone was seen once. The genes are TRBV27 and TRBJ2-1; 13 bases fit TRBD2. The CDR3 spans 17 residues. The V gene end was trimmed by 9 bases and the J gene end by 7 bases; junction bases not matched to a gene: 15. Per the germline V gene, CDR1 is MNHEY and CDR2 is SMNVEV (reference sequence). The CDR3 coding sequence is TGTGCCAGTAGTCCACCAGTTGGGACTAGCGGGGTTAATGAGCAGTTCTTC. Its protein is CASSPPVGTSGVNEQFF.

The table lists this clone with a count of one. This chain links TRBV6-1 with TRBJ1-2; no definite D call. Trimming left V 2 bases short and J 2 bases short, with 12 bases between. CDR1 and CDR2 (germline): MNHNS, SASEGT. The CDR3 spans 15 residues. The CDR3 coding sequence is TGTGCCAGCAGTGAAACTCCGGCAGGAAACTATGGCTACACCTTC. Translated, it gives CASSETPAGNYGYTF.

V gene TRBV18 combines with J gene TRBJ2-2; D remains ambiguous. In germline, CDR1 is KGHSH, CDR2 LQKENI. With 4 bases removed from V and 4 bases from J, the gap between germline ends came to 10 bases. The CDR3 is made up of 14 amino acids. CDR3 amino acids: CASSLQELTGELFF. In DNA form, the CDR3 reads TGTGCCAGCTCACTGCAGGAACTCACCGGGGAGCTGTTTTTT.

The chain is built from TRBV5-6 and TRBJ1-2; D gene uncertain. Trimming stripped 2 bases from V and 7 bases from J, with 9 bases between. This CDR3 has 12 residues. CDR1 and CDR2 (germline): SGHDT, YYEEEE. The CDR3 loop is CASSFFPAGYTF. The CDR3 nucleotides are TGTGCCAGCAGCTTTTTTCCGGCTGGCTACACCTTC. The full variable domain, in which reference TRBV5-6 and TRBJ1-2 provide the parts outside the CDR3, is DAGVTQSPTHLIKTRGQQVTLRCSPKSGHDTVSWYQQALGQGPQFIFQYYEEEERQRGNFPDRFSGHQFPNYSSELNVNALLLGDSALYLCASSFFPAGYTFGSGTRLTVV.

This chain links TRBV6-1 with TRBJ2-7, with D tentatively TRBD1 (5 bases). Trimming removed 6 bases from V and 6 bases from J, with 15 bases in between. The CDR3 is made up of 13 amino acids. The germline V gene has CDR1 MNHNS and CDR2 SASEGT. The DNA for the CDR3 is TGTGCCAGCAGACCTCACCCAGGGTTCGAGCAGTACTTC. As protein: CASRPHPGFEQYF.

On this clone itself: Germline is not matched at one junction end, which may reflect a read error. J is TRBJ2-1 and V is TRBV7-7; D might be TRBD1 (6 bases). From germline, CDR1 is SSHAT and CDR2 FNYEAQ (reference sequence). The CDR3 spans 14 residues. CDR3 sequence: CASSLAGAANEQFF. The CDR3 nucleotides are TGTGCTAGCAGCTTAGCAGGGGCAGCGAATGAGCAGTTCTTC.

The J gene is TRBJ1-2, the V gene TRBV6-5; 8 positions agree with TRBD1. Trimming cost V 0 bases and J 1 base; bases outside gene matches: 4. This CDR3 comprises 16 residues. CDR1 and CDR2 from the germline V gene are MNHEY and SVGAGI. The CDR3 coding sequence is TGTGCCAGCAGTTACTCGAGGACAGGGCGTAACTATGGCTACACCTTC. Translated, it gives CASSYSRTGRNYGYTF.